Listed here are 13 T cell receptor beta chains from one sample, sequenced in a study of T cells in Graves' hyperthyroidism and ophthalmopathy. RNA transcripts gave rise to amplified TCR beta CDR3 regions. First-round RT-PCR targeting the TCR CDR3 was performed with the HTBI primer set. MiXCR, applied by TCRdb to the multiplex PCR reads, yields one record per CDR3 protein. The sample has some 620,000 distinct CDR3 sequences, roughly 15% seen once. Sequencing was carried out using blood. The receptors come from a woman aged 25 to 39 with Graves' hyperthyroidism.

This clonotype was seen ten or more times. The chain joins TRBV7-2 to TRBJ2-3, with D perhaps matching TRBD1 (6 bases). Germline V gene sequence: CDR1 SGHTA, CDR2 FQGNSA. Trimming cost V 1 base and J 4 bases, with 9 bases left between them. CDR3 length equals 14 residues. The chain's CDR3 is CASSLVTGPDTQYF. The CDR3 DNA reads as TGTGCCAGCAGCTTAGTGACAGGCCCAGATACGCAGTATTTT.

Worth noting for this clonotype: One end of the junction does not line up with germline, which may come from a read error. The chain employs TRBV28 and TRBJ2-3; TRBD1 matches at 7 bases. CDR1 MDHEN and CDR2 SYDVKM come from the germline V gene. This CDR3 spans 16 amino acids. In DNA form, the CDR3 reads TGTGCCAGCAGTCTATCAACACAGGGGACCACAGGTACGCAGTGTTTT. Protein product: CASSLSTQGTTGTQCF.

The table lists this clonotype with many counts. The rearrangement uses TRBV27 and TRBJ2-3, with D maybe TRBD2 (6 bases). V was pared by 8 bases and J by 1 base, with 19 bases between. This CDR3 contains 16 residues. The germline V gene has CDR1 MNHEY and CDR2 SMNVEV (reference sequence). CDR3 bases: TGTGCCAGCCGAAGGGACTTCGGGACGGGCACAGATACGCAGTATTTT. Its translation is CASRRDFGTGTDTQYF.

J is TRBJ1-2 and V is TRBV19; no definite D call. The CDR3 extends over 14 amino acids. V was pared by 4 bases and J by 4 bases, with 13 bases between. Germline CDR1 is LNHDA and CDR2 is SQIVND (reference sequence). The chain's CDR3 is CASSTMDGLYGYTF. DNA of the CDR3: TGTGCCAGTAGTACTATGGACGGCCTCTATGGCTACACCTTC.

This clonotype has ten or more counts. The J gene is TRBJ1-1, the V gene TRBV3-1, with D unresolved. Germline V gene sequence: CDR1 LGHDT, CDR2 YNNKEL (reference sequence). Trimming took off 1 base at V and 5 bases at J, with 11 bases between the two ends. CDR3 length: 14 residues. Written as DNA, the CDR3 is TGTGCCAGCAGCCAAGTGGGAGTACGTACTGAAGCTTTCTTT. Protein product: CASSQVGVRTEAFF.

The chain carries TRBV28 and TRBJ2-7; 12 bases map to TRBD2. V lost 5 bases to trimming and J lost 7 bases; unmatched junction nucleotides: 12. The CDR3 consists of 16 residues. CDR1 MDHEN and CDR2 SYDVKM come from the germline V gene. Written as DNA, the CDR3 is TGTGCCAGCAGTCCCCGGACTAGCGGGACCCCGGGGGAGCAGTACTTC. This gives the protein CASSPRTSGTPGEQYF.

Ten or more counts support this clonotype. The chain employs TRBV30 and TRBJ1-3, with D uncertain. Trimming pared 3 bases from V and 2 bases from J, leaving 2 bases between. In germline, CDR1 is GTSNPN, CDR2 SVGIG (reference sequence). The CDR3 totals 11 residues. This chain's CDR3 is CAWRAGNTIYF. The CDR3 DNA reads TGTGCCTGGAGAGCTGGAAACACCATATATTTT.

This clonotype was observed many times. This chain connects TRBV28 to TRBJ2-1; TRBD1 matches 7 bases. The CDR3 sequence is 14 residues long. Germline V gene sequence: CDR1 MDHEN, CDR2 SYDVKM. V was pared by 7 bases and J by 8 bases, with 11 bases of the junction left unmatched. The CDR3 region has the DNA TGTGCCAGCACCGCGACAGGGTCCATCGATGAGCAGTTCTTC. As protein: CASTATGSIDEQFF.

This clonotype was counted ten times or more. The genes are TRBV15 and TRBJ2-7; D ambiguous. Trimming took 0 bases from V and 0 from J, leaving 9 bases between them. Germline V gene lookup returns CDR1 LNHNV and CDR2 YYDKDF (reference sequence). This CDR3 is 15 amino acids long. The CDR3 nucleotides are TGTGCCACCAGCAGAGATGCGTTCGACTCCTACGAGCAGTACTTC. This codes for CATSRDAFDSYEQYF.

There are a few counts of this clonotype. This chain connects TRBV12-3 or TRBV12-4 to TRBJ2-1; D may be TRBD1 (5 bases). CDR3 length equals 14 residues. V was shortened by 3 bases and J by 7 bases, with 13 bases between the two germline ends. The CDR3 coding sequence is TGTGCCAGCAGTTTGCAGGGCTCGAGGAATGAGCAGTTCTTC. It codes for CASSLQGSRNEQFF.

The table lists this clonotype with many counts. V usage is TRBV2 and J usage is TRBJ1-5; D perhaps matches TRBD1 (5 bases). This CDR3 spans 14 amino acids. Germline-derived CDR1 and CDR2 are SNHLY and FYNNEI. The V end lost 6 bases, the J end lost 5 bases, and 14 bases lay between the germline ends. CDR3 in amino acids: CASRADRGHQPQHF. CDR3 DNA sequence: TGTGCCAGCAGAGCTGACAGAGGGCATCAGCCCCAGCATTTT.

The rearrangement links TRBV25-1 to TRBJ2-5; 7 nucleotides align to TRBD1. Germline trimming cut 5 bases from V and 14 bases from J; bases unmatched to any gene: 11. Germline CDR1 reads MGHDK; CDR2 reads SYGVNS. The CDR3 is 12 residues long. CDR3 in amino acids: CASSSRTGRGYF. DNA of the CDR3: TGTGCCAGCAGTTCACGGACAGGTCGGGGATACTTC.

This clonotype was detected ten times or more. The rearrangement links TRBV28 to TRBJ2-7; the D gene could be TRBD1 or TRBD2 (6 bases each). The germline gives CDR1 MDHEN, CDR2 SYDVKM. Between the trimmed V and J ends, which lost 8 bases and 5 bases, there was a span of 22 bases. The CDR3 is 15 residues long. The CDR3 loop is CASGTGGGGRNEQYF. CDR3 coding DNA: TGTGCCAGCGGGACTGGCGGAGGGGGTAGGAACGAGCAGTACTTC.